Each of the 13 T cell receptor beta chains below was sequenced from the same sample in a study of T-cell reconstitution after alpha-beta-depleted transplantation in children. TCRbeta library preparation incorporated unique molecular identifiers. TCRdb redid the calling of the PCR reads with MiXCR, one entry per CDR3 protein. The sample includes 700,000 to 850,000 distinct CDR3 sequences, less than 20% of them seen just once. This specimen was PBMCs, mostly from graft donor cells, taken 360 days after TCRalphabeta/CD19-depleted stem cell transplant. These receptor sequences come from a male patient younger than 18 who had a stem cell transplant for acute lymphoblastic leukemia, so the T cells may come from the graft donor.

This chain links TRBV7-9 with TRBJ1-3; perhaps TRBD1 as D (5 bases). The CDR3 runs to 15 residues. Germline V CDR1 and CDR2: SEHNR, FQNEAQ (reference sequence). With 5 bases removed from V and 4 bases from J, the gap between germline ends came to 15 bases. This CDR3 is CASSDAGRRGNTIYF. The CDR3 DNA reads TGTGCCAGCAGCGACGCGGGGCGGCGAGGAAACACCATATATTTT.

V is TRBV11-2 and J is TRBJ2-1; no clear D. Germline V gene sequence: CDR1 SGHAT, CDR2 FQNNGV. This CDR3 spans 15 amino acids. V lost 1 base, J lost 3 bases, and 10 bases lay in between. CDR3 DNA: TGTGCCAGCAGCTTAGTACTTGGCTTCTACAATGAGCAGTTCTTC. Amino acid sequence: CASSLVLGFYNEQFF.

This sequence joins TRBV4-1 and TRBJ2-3; TRBD2 matches 8 bases. Germline-derived CDR1 and CDR2 are MGHRA and YSYEKL. V trimming: 1 base; J trimming: 4 bases; junction bases outside the gene matches: 4. The CDR3 has 15 amino acids. The DNA for the CDR3 is TGCGCCAGCAGCCAAGTGAGACTAGCGCCAGATACGCAGTATTTT. It yields the protein CASSQVRLAPDTQYF.

This clonotype was recorded many times. The chain has TRBV27 and TRBJ2-1; D possibly corresponds to TRBD2 (6 bases). CDR3 length equals 14 residues. Germline lookup yields CDR1 MNHEY and CDR2 SMNVEV (reference sequence). V was cut by 0 bases and J by 7 bases, with 10 bases left in between. The CDR3 nucleotides are TGTGCCAGCAGTTTATCCCCTAGCGAGAATGAGCAGTTCTTC. The encoded protein is CASSLSPSENEQFF.

Ten or more counts support this clonotype. This chain connects TRBV12-3 or TRBV12-4 to TRBJ1-2; 7 positions match TRBD1. The CDR3 loop spans 13 amino acids. With V trimmed by 3 bases and J by 6 bases, 4 bases remained unmatched. The DNA for the CDR3 is TGTGCCAGCAGTTTGGAAGGGGGCGATGGCTACACCTTC. Amino acid sequence: CASSLEGGDGYTF.

This clonotype came up many times. The J gene is TRBJ1-5, the V gene TRBV6-5; 8 positions match TRBD1. Germline loops: CDR1 MNHEY, CDR2 SVGAGI. V dropped 6 bases and J dropped 6; count of bases not matched to a gene: 7. CDR3 size: 14 residues. The CDR3: CASSWGQDFQPQHF. In DNA form, the CDR3 reads TGTGCCAGCAGCTGGGGACAGGATTTTCAGCCCCAGCATTTT.

This clonotype was seen a few times. The rearrangement uses TRBV29-1 and TRBJ1-2; D uncertain. V was trimmed by 4 bases and J by 3 bases, leaving 12 bases between them. The CDR3 spans 13 residues. Germline CDR1 SQVTM, CDR2 ANQGSEA. The CDR3 nucleotides are TGCAGCGTTGTCGCGGACGGCTACTATGGCTACACCTTC. Amino acid sequence: CSVVADGYYGYTF.

The chain recombines TRBV20-1 with TRBJ2-7; 7 bases match TRBD1. Unmatched junction bases numbered 19, after V lost 3 bases and J lost 5 bases. The CDR3 is 17 residues long. Germline loops: CDR1 DFQATT, CDR2 SNEGSKA (reference sequence). For the CDR3, the DNA is TGCAGTGCTAGGATGACAATCCGACAGGGCGGAAAGGACGAGCAGTACTTC. It encodes CSARMTIRQGGKDEQYF.

This clonotype was seen a few times. The genes are TRBV5-1 and TRBJ1-1; D not resolved. Germline assignment: CDR1 SGHRS and CDR2 YFSETQ. Trimming shortened V by 2 bases and J by 1 base, and 15 bases separated the two germline ends. This CDR3 is 16 amino acids long. CDR3 sequence: CASSFRRWEKNTEAFF. The CDR3 bases are TGCGCCAGCAGCTTCCGCCGGTGGGAGAAGAACACTGAAGCTTTCTTT.

The V and J genes are TRBV7-3 and TRBJ2-1; tentatively, D is TRBD1 (6 bases). Germline V gene data show CDR1 as SGHTA and CDR2 as FQGTGA. This CDR3 region has 14 residues. Between the trimmed V and J ends, which lost 5 bases and 8 bases, there was a span of 16 bases. CDR3 amino acids: CASSPQSRGDEQFF. DNA for the CDR3: TGTGCCAGCAGCCCCCAATCCAGGGGAGATGAGCAGTTCTTC.

This chain connects TRBV12-3 or TRBV12-4 to TRBJ2-3; 8 nucleotides match TRBD1. V dropped 1 base and J dropped 2; count of bases not matched to a gene: 2. CDR3 length: 15 residues. This chain's CDR3 is CASSLVGQATDTQYF. For the CDR3, the DNA is TGTGCCAGCAGTTTAGTGGGACAGGCCACAGATACGCAGTATTTT.

J is TRBJ2-2 and V is TRBV7-3; D not certain. Per the germline V gene, CDR1 is SGHTA and CDR2 is FQGTGA. V lost 1 base and J lost 2, with 14 bases in between. This CDR3 contains 17 residues. The CDR3 coding sequence is TGTGCCAGCAGCTTAATATCGGGTCTCTTAAACACCGGGGAGCTGTTTTTT. This codes for CASSLISGLLNTGELFF. Using reference TRBV7-3 and TRBJ2-2 for the parts outside the CDR3, the full variable domain is GAGVSQTPSNKVTEKGKYVELRCDPISGHTALYWYRQSLGQGPEFLIYFQGTGAADDSGLPNDRFFAVRPEGSVSTLKIQRTERGDSAVYLCASSLISGLLNTGELFFGEGSRLTVL.

This clonotype was detected only a few times. The CDR3 loop is CASSNLAYEQYF. CDR3 DNA sequence: TGTGCCAGCAGCAACCTAGCGTACGAGCAGTACTTC. The genes are TRBV6-2 or TRBV6-3 and TRBJ2-7; tentatively, D is TRBD2 (6 bases). Germline CDR1 MNHEY, CDR2 SVGEGT. This CDR3 comprises 12 residues. Trimming removed 6 bases at V and 4 bases at J, with 10 bases between.